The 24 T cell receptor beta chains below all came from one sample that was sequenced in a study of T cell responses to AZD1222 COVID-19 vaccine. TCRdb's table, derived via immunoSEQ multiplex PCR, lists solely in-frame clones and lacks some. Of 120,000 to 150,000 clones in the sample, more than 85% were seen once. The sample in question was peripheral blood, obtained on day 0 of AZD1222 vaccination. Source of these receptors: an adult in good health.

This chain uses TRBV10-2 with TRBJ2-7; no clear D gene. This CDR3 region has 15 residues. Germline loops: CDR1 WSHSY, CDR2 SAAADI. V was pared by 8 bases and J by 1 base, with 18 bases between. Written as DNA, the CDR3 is TGCGCCAGCGTCGCAGTGAAGGACCCGTCCTACGAGCAGTACTTC. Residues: CASVAVKDPSYEQYF.

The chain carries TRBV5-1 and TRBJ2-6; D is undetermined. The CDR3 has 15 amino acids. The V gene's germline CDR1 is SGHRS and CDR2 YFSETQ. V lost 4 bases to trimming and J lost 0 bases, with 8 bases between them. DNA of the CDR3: TGCGCCAGCAGCCCGATTAGCTCTGGGGCCAACGTCCTGACTTTC. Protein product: CASSPISSGANVLTF.

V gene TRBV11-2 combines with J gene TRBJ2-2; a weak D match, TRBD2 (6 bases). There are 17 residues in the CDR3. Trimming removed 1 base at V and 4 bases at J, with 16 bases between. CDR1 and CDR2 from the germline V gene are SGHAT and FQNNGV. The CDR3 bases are TGTGCCAGCAGCTTAGCATCACGTCTAGCGTCCACCGGGGAGCTGTTTTTT. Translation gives CASSLASRLASTGELFF. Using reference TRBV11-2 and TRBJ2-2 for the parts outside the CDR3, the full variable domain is EAGVAQSPRYKIIEKRQSVAFWCNPISGHATLYWYQQILGQGPKLLIQFQNNGVVDDSQLPKDRFSAERLKGVDSTLKIQPAKLEDSAVYLCASSLASRLASTGELFFGEGSRLTVL.

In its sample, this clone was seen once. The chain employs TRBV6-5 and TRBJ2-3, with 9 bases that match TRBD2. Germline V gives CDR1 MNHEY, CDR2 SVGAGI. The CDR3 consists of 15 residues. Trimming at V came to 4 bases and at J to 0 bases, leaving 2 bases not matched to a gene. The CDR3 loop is CASSLLAGSTDTQYF. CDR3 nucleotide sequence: TGTGCCAGCAGTTTACTAGCGGGCAGCACAGATACGCAGTATTTT.

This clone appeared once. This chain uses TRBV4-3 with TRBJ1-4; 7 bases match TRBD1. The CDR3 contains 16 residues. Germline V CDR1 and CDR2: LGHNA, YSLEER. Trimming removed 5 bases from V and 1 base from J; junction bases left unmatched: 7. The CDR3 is CASSSQTGETNEKLFF. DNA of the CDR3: TGCGCCAGCAGCTCACAAACAGGGGAAACTAATGAAAAACTGTTTTTT.

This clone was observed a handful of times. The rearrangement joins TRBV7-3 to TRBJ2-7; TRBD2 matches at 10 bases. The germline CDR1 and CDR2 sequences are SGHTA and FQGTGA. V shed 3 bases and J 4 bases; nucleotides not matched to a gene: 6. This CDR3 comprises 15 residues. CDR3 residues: CASSFYTSGVYEQYF. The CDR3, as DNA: TGTGCCAGCAGCTTCTATACTAGCGGGGTTTACGAGCAGTACTTC.

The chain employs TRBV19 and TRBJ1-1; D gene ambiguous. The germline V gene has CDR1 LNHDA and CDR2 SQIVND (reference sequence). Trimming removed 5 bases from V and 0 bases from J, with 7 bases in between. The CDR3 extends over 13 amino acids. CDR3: CASSENMNTEAFF. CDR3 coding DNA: TGTGCCAGTAGTGAGAACATGAACACTGAAGCTTTCTTT. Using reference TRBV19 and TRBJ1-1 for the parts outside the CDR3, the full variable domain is DGGITQSPKYLFRKEGQNVTLSCEQNLNHDAMYWYRQDPGQGLRLIYYSQIVNDFQKGDIAEGYSVSREKKESFPLTVTSAQKNPTAFYLCASSENMNTEAFFGQGTRLTVV.

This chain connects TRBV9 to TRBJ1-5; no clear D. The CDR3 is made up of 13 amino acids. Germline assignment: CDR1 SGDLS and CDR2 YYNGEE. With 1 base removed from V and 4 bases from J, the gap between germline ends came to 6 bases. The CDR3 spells CASSVNGNQPQHF. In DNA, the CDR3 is TGTGCCAGCAGCGTAAACGGGAATCAGCCCCAGCATTTT.

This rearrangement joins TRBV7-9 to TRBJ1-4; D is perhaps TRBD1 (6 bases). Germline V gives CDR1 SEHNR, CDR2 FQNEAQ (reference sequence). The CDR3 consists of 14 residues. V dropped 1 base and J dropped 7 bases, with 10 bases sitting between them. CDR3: CASSLEQGREKLFF. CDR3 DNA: TGTGCCAGCAGCTTAGAACAGGGACGTGAAAAACTGTTTTTT.

The CDR3: CASSIKPDTQYF. The DNA for the CDR3 is TGTGCCAGCAGCATAAAACCAGATACGCAGTATTTT. The V and J genes are TRBV9 and TRBJ2-3; D unclear. Germline CDR1 SGDLS, CDR2 YYNGEE. V was clipped by 4 bases and J by 4 bases, with 7 bases between them. This CDR3 contains 12 residues.

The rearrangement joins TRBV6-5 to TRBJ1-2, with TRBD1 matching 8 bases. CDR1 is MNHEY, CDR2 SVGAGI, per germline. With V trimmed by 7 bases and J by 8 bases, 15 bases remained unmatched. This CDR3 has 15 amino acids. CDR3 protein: CASTDHSGQADGYTF. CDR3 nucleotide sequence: TGTGCCAGCACCGATCATTCGGGACAGGCGGACGGCTACACCTTC.

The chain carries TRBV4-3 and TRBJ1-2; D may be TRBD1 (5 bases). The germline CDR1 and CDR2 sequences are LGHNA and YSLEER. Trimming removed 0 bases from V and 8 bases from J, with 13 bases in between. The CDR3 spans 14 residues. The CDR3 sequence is CASSQDRGDWGYTF. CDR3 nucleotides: TGCGCCAGCAGCCAAGATCGAGGGGATTGGGGCTACACCTTC.

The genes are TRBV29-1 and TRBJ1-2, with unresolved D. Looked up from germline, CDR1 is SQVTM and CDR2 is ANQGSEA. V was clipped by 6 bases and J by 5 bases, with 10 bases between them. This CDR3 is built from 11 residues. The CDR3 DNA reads TGCAGCGTAGTCAGCTTTTATGGCTACACCTTC. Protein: CSVVSFYGYTF.

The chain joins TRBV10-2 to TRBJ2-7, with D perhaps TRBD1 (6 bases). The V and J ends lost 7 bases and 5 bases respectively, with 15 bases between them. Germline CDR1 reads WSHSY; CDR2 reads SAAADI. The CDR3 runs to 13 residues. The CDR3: CASTFGTTHEQYF. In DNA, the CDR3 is TGCGCCAGCACCTTCGGGACAACCCACGAGCAGTACTTC.

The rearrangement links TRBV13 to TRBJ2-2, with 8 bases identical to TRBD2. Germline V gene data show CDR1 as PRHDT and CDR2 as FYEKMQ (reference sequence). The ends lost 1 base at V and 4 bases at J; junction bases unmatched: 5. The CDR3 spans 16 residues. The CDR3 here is CASSLVALAGTGELFF. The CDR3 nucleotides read TGTGCCAGCAGCTTAGTGGCCCTAGCGGGCACCGGGGAGCTGTTTTTT.

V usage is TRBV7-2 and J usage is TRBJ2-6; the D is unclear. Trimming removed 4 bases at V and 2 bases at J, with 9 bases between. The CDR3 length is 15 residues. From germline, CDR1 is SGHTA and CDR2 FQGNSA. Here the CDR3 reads CASSSPTAGANVLTF. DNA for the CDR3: TGTGCCAGCAGCTCCCCCACAGCTGGGGCCAACGTCCTGACTTTC.

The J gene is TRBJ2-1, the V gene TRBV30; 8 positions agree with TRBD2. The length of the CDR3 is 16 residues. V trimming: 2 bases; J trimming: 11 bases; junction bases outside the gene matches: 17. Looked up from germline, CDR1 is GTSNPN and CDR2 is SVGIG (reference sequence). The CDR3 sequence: CAWSRPGLEEPIKQFF. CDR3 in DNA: TGTGCCTGGAGTAGGCCGGGACTAGAGGAACCAATTAAGCAGTTCTTC.

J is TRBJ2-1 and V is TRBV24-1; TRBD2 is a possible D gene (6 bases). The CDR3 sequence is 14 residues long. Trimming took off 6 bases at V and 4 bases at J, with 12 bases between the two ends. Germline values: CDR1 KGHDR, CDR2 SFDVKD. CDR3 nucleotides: TGTGCCACCAGTCCCGGCGGGGAGTACAATGAGCAGTTCTTC. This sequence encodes CATSPGGEYNEQFF.

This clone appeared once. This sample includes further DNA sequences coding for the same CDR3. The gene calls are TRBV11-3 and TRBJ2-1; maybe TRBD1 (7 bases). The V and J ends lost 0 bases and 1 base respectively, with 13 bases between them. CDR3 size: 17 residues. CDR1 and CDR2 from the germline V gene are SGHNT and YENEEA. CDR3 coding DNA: TGTGCCAGCAGCTTAGATCCGTCAGGGGGGTCCTACAATGAGCAGTTCTTC. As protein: CASSLDPSGGSYNEQFF.

CDR3 amino acids: CASSLGGSGSPLHF. The CDR3 DNA reads as TGTGCCAGCAGCCTGGGGGGGTCGGGTTCACCCCTCCACTTT. The V gene is TRBV7-2, the J gene TRBJ1-6; possible D gene TRBD1, 5 bases. CDR3 length: 14 amino acids. Deletions cut 5 bases from V and 9 bases from J, with 14 bases between. Per germline, CDR1 SGHTA and CDR2 FQGNSA.

The CDR3 here is CSVDGDRGRTDTQYF. The DNA of the CDR3 is TGCAGCGTTGATGGGGACAGGGGACGGACAGATACGCAGTATTTT. This chain connects TRBV29-1 to TRBJ2-3, with 10 bases that match TRBD1. V lost 3 bases and J lost 3; bases outside the gene matches: 6. Germline CDR1 and CDR2: SQVTM and ANQGSEA. The CDR3 loop spans 15 amino acids.

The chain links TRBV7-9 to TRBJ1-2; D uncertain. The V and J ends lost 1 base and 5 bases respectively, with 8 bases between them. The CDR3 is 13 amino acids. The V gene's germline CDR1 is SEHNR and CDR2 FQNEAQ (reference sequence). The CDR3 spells CASSLGGLYGYTF. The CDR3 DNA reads TGTGCCAGCAGCTTAGGAGGGCTTTATGGCTACACCTTC. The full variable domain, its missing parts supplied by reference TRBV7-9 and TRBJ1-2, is DTGVSQNPRHKITKRGQNVTFRCDPISEHNRLYWYRQTLGQGPEFLTYFQNEAQLEKSRLLSDRFSAERPKGSFSTLEIQRTEQGDSAMYLCASSLGGLYGYTFGSGTRLTVV.

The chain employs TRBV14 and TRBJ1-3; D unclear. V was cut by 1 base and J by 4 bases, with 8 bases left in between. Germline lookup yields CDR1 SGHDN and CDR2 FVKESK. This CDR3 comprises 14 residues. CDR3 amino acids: CASSQGAIGNTIYF. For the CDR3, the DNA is TGTGCCAGCAGCCAAGGGGCCATCGGAAACACCATATATTTT.

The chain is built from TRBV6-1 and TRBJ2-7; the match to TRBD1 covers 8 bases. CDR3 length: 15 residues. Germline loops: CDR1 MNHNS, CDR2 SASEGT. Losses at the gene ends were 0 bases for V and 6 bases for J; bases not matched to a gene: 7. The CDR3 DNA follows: TGTGCCAGCAGTGAAGCCCCGGACAGGGTGGCCGAGCAGTACTTC. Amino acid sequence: CASSEAPDRVAEQYF.